The next 21 T cell receptor beta chains were all read from a single sample in a study of T-cell reconstitution after alpha-beta-depleted transplantation in children. Unique molecular identifiers were incorporated when the TCRbeta library was constructed. MiXCR, applied by TCRdb to the PCR reads, yields one record per CDR3 protein. Here the sample spans about 98,000 distinct CDR3 sequences, less than 25% being singletons. Sequencing used PBMCs, obtained before TCRalphabeta/CD19-depleted stem cell transplant. The receptor source for this set is a boy younger than 10 with acute lymphoblastic leukemia, due to receive a stem cell transplant.

This clonotype has just a few counts. The chain uses TRBV2 and TRBJ2-1; 15 bases line up with TRBD2. This CDR3 contains 18 residues. V was pared by 6 bases and J by 8 bases, with 14 bases of the junction left unmatched. The germline V gene has CDR1 SNHLY and CDR2 FYNNEI. The CDR3 DNA follows: TGTGCCAGCAGCGCCAGTTCTCCGGGACTAGCGGGAGGTGATGAGCAGTTCTTC. Its translation is CASSASSPGLAGGDEQFF.

The genes are TRBV28 and TRBJ2-1, with 12 bases aligning to TRBD2. The CDR3 is 16 amino acids. Germline CDR1 reads MDHEN; CDR2 reads SYDVKM. Losses at the gene ends were 5 bases for V and 5 bases for J; bases not matched to a gene: 7. The CDR3 region is CASSPQTSGRHNEQFF. CDR3 nucleotides: TGTGCCAGCAGTCCACAGACTAGCGGGAGACACAATGAGCAGTTCTTC.

Only a few counts were recorded for this clonotype. The chain uses TRBV9 and TRBJ2-1; 11 bases align to TRBD2. J was trimmed by 10 bases and V by 3 bases; bases with no gene match: 6. This CDR3 comprises 14 residues. Germline CDR1 reads SGDLS; CDR2 reads YYNGEE. This chain's CDR3 is CASSAGTSGGEQFF. The CDR3 DNA reads as TGTGCCAGCAGCGCCGGGACTAGCGGAGGAGAGCAGTTCTTC.

This clonotype was seen more than once but under ten times. A junction boundary mismatches the germline segment, possibly from a read error. The chain couples TRBV5-1 to TRBJ2-1, with D perhaps TRBD2 (5 bases). Germline CDR1 is SGHRS and CDR2 is YFSETQ. The CDR3 runs to 16 residues. Here the CDR3 reads CACSLEADITYNEQFF. As DNA, the CDR3 is TGCGCCTGCAGCTTGGAGGCCGATATTACCTACAATGAGCAGTTCTTC.

This clonotype was observed a few times. This rearrangement joins TRBV7-2 to TRBJ2-2, with D perhaps given as TRBD1 or TRBD2 (5 bases each). Trimming took 5 bases from V and 2 from J, leaving 12 bases between them. Germline V gene lookup returns CDR1 SGHTA and CDR2 FQGNSA. The CDR3 loop spans 15 amino acids. This CDR3 is CASSRGPPNTGELFF. The CDR3 region has the DNA TGTGCCAGCAGCCGGGGACCGCCAAACACCGGGGAGCTGTTTTTT.

CDR3 sequence reads: CSANSGQGFGYTF. CDR3 nucleotide sequence: TGCAGTGCTAATTCGGGACAGGGCTTTGGCTACACCTTC. The chain has TRBV20-1 and TRBJ1-2; 9 bases map to TRBD1. V lost 4 bases to trimming and J lost 7 bases; unmatched junction nucleotides: 7. CDR1 is DFQATT and CDR2 is SNEGSKA in the germline V gene (reference sequence). This CDR3 is 13 amino acids long.

This chain connects TRBV7-6 to TRBJ2-1, with D tentatively TRBD2 (5 bases). V dropped 2 bases and J dropped 1 base, with 18 bases sitting between them. The germline V gene has CDR1 SGHVS and CDR2 FNYEAQ. The CDR3 is made up of 18 amino acids. CDR3 sequence (DNA): TGTGCCAGCAGCTTAATAAGCGGCTCGATCGGGTCCTACAATGAGCAGTTCTTC. Amino acid sequence: CASSLISGSIGSYNEQFF.

V and J are TRBV20-1 and TRBJ1-3; 7 bases agree with TRBD1. The CDR3 is 16 residues long. Trimming cost V 0 bases and J 2 bases; bases outside gene matches: 7. From germline, CDR1 is DFQATT and CDR2 SNEGSKA (reference sequence). The CDR3 spells CSARDIQGRAGNTIYF. In nucleotides, the CDR3 is TGCAGTGCTAGAGATATACAGGGGCGGGCTGGAAACACCATATATTTT.

This clonotype has more than one count but fewer than ten. In nucleotides, the CDR3 is TGCGCCAGCAGCCAAGACCTGGTGGCCGCGGACAGCCTCTTCTCTGGGGCCAACGTCCTGACTTTC. Translation gives CASSQDLVAADSLFSGANVLTF. This chain uses TRBV4-1 with TRBJ2-6, with a possible D match to TRBD1 (6 bases). Germline V CDR1 and CDR2: MGHRA, YSYEKL. The CDR3 covers 22 residues. Trimming stripped 0 bases from V and 0 bases from J, with 24 bases between.

This clonotype showed up just a few times. The chain employs TRBV5-1 and TRBJ2-5, with a possible D match to TRBD2 (5 bases). The length of the CDR3 is 11 residues. From germline, CDR1 is SGHRS and CDR2 YFSETQ. Trimming removed 7 bases at V and 4 bases at J, with 8 bases between. The CDR3 DNA reads as TGCGCCAGCCGCGAGGGAGAGACCCAGTACTTC. The encoded protein is CASREGETQYF.

In this sample, this clonotype turned up a few times. Here the CDR3 reads CASSSRTGYGANVLTF. The CDR3 bases are TGTGCCAGCAGCTCTCGAACAGGGTACGGGGCCAACGTCCTGACTTTC. The rearrangement links TRBV7-9 to TRBJ2-6; weak D call: TRBD1 (6 bases). Deletions cut 4 bases from V and 4 bases from J, with 14 bases between. Germline CDR1 SEHNR, CDR2 FQNEAQ (reference sequence). The CDR3 has 16 amino acids.

This chain's CDR3 is CASSYSKRPQFF. The CDR3 DNA reads TGTGCCAGCAGTTACTCTAAACGGCCGCAGTTCTTC. The chain is built from TRBV6-2 or TRBV6-3 and TRBJ2-1; no clear D gene. Germline loops: CDR1 MNHEY, CDR2 SVGEGT. V was shortened by 0 bases and J by 12 bases, with 9 bases between the two germline ends. This CDR3 comprises 12 residues.

This clonotype was observed a handful of times. J is TRBJ2-7 and V is TRBV15, with D possibly being TRBD1 (6 bases). Germline lookup yields CDR1 LNHNV and CDR2 YYDKDF (reference sequence). This CDR3 is 13 amino acids long. V was trimmed by 5 bases and J by 7 bases, leaving 15 bases between them. Here the CDR3 DNA reads TGTGCCACCAGCGGCGACAGGCCGGGAGAGCAGTACTTC. Translated, it gives CATSGDRPGEQYF.

The rearrangement links TRBV5-1 to TRBJ2-3; 9 bases agree with TRBD2. This CDR3 has 15 amino acids. With V trimmed by 1 base and J by 4 bases, 4 bases remained unmatched. The germline V gene encodes CDR1 SGHRS and CDR2 YFSETQ. The chain's CDR3 is CASSLRAGGADTQYF. The CDR3 DNA is TGCGCCAGCAGCTTGCGAGCGGGAGGAGCAGATACGCAGTATTTT.

This clonotype was counted ten times or more. This sequence joins TRBV18 and TRBJ2-7, with a possible D match to TRBD1 (7 bases). The V end was cut by 4 bases, the J end by 0 bases, with 16 bases between. From germline, CDR1 is KGHSH and CDR2 LQKENI. The CDR3 loop spans 16 amino acids. CDR3 nucleotide sequence: TGTGCCAGCTCACTAGGGGGCGGGAAGAGCTCCTACGAGCAGTACTTC. It yields the protein CASSLGGGKSSYEQYF.

Many counts were recorded for this clonotype. The chain joins TRBV4-1 to TRBJ1-6, with D hard to call. Deletions cut 0 bases from V and 8 bases from J, with 11 bases between. CDR1 is MGHRA, CDR2 YSYEKL, per germline. CDR3 length: 15 residues. The chain's CDR3 is CASSQDQASYSPLHF. CDR3 in DNA: TGCGCCAGCAGCCAAGATCAGGCCTCGTATTCACCCCTCCACTTT.

The chain carries TRBV6-2 or TRBV6-3 and TRBJ2-7; possible D gene TRBD2, 5 bases. V lost 6 bases, J lost 0 bases, and 9 bases lay in between. Germline V lookup: CDR1 MNHEY, CDR2 SVGEGT. The CDR3 runs 13 residues. The CDR3: CASRSGFSYEQYF. As DNA, the CDR3 is TGTGCCAGCAGGTCGGGATTCTCCTACGAGCAGTACTTC.

The chain joins TRBV5-1 to TRBJ2-7; TRBD2 matches at 7 bases. Germline V lookup: CDR1 SGHRS, CDR2 YFSETQ. The CDR3 length is 16 residues. Trimming removed 1 base from V and 5 bases from J; junction bases left unmatched: 12. CDR3 sequence: CASSLYASGGRNEQYF. In DNA, the CDR3 is TGCGCCAGCAGCTTGTATGCTAGCGGAGGGAGGAACGAGCAGTACTTC. The complete variable domain, with remaining parts taken from reference TRBV5-1 and TRBJ2-7, reads KAGVTQTPRYLIKTRGQQVTLSCSPISGHRSVSWYQQTPGQGLQFLFEYFSETQRNKGNFPGRFSGRQFSNSRSEMNVSTLELGDSALYLCASSLYASGGRNEQYFGPGTRLTVT.

This clonotype is deemed medium-sized. J is TRBJ2-5 and V is TRBV11-2; D may be TRBD2 (5 bases). The germline CDR1 and CDR2 sequences are SGHAT and FQNNGV. V gave up 5 bases and J gave up 2 bases, with 15 bases separating them. CDR3 size: 15 residues. As DNA, the CDR3 is TGTGCCAGCAGCCCCCGGACTGGGCTTCAAGAGACCCAGTACTTC. It is translated as CASSPRTGLQETQYF.

This clonotype has only one observation. The chain has TRBV18 and TRBJ1-1; D remains unclear. This CDR3 has 15 residues. V dropped 1 base and J dropped 1 base, with 10 bases sitting between them. Germline assignment: CDR1 KGHSH and CDR2 LQKENI. The CDR3 region is CASSPRNGENTEAFF. CDR3 DNA: TGTGCCAGCTCACCACGAAATGGCGAGAACACTGAAGCTTTCTTT.

V usage is TRBV25-1 and J usage is TRBJ1-1; D is uncertain. CDR1 and CDR2 from the germline V gene are MGHDK and SYGVNS. The CDR3 loop spans 13 amino acids. Trimming stripped 6 bases from V and 7 bases from J, with 15 bases between. CDR3 nucleotides: TGTGCCAGCAGGACTCCCGTGGAGGGTGAAGCTTTCTTT. It translates to CASRTPVEGEAFF. The whole variable domain, remainder taken from reference TRBV25-1 and TRBJ1-1, is EADIYQTPRYLVIGTGKKITLECSQTMGHDKMYWYQQDPGMELHLIHYSYGVNSTEKGDLSSESTVSRIRTEHFPLTLESARPSHTSQYLCASRTPVEGEAFFGQGTRLTVV.